These 28 T cell receptor beta chains came from one sample sequenced in a study of CD8+CD57+ T cells in acquired aplastic anemia (dated 2018 in TCRdb). The sequencing machine was an Illumina HiSeq 2000. Genomic DNA served as template for TCR beta VDJ combination and CDR3 sequence profiling. TCRdb reworked the public reads: Q25 trimming with fastp, MiXCR clone assembly, productive beta chains retained. Here each entry gathers all rows of one CDR3 protein and keeps the most common genes and DNA. In this sample the table shows over 150,000 distinct CDR3 sequences, around 50% of which occur a single time. Clones ranked in the top ten supply 16% of the sample. Sequencing input: sorted CD4+, CD8+, or CD8+CD57+ T cells (not recorded which) from PBMCs. Receptors were obtained from a human donor in good health, serving as a control.

Only a few counts were recorded for this clonotype. A much larger clone lies one base from this, so it may be a read error. The rearrangement joins TRBV7-2 to TRBJ2-2; tentatively, D is TRBD2 (5 bases). The CDR3 runs 16 residues. In germline, CDR1 is SGHTA, CDR2 FQGNSA. CDR3 nucleotides: TGTGCCAGCAGCTCAAACCCCGGGAATCTCGCCGGGGAGCCGTTTTTT. Protein sequence: CASSSNPGNLAGEPFF.

This clonotype was seen a handful of times. The rearrangement links TRBV5-1 to TRBJ1-1; weak D call: TRBD1 (6 bases). Deletions cut 3 bases from V and 6 bases from J, with 12 bases between. This CDR3 is built from 13 residues. Germline V gives CDR1 SGHRS, CDR2 YFSETQ. In DNA, the CDR3 is TGCGCCAGCAGCTCACAGGGAGGCGCTGAAGCTTTCTTT. This codes for CASSSQGGAEAFF.

The V and J genes are TRBV12-3 or TRBV12-4 and TRBJ1-1; a weak D match, TRBD1 (5 bases). Trimming took 7 bases from V and 0 from J, leaving 15 bases between them. The CDR3 loop spans 15 amino acids. This CDR3 reads CASTSRTSMNTEAFF. CDR3 coding DNA: TGTGCCAGCACCTCTAGGACAAGCATGAACACTGAAGCTTTCTTT.

In DNA form, the CDR3 reads TGTGCCACCAGCAGCTTGGGACAGGGTTCGACCGAGCAGTACTTC. Translating gives CATSSLGQGSTEQYF. The V gene is TRBV15, the J gene TRBJ2-7; 9 bases line up with TRBD1. V was pared by 3 bases and J by 6 bases, with 9 bases of the junction left unmatched. CDR1 and CDR2 (germline): LNHNV, YYDKDF (reference sequence). CDR3 size: 15 residues.

This clonotype was recorded at least ten times. The gene calls are TRBV19 and TRBJ1-6, with 8 bases matching TRBD1. CDR1 is LNHDA, CDR2 SQIVND, per germline (reference sequence). Trimming removed 5 bases from V and 9 bases from J; junction bases left unmatched: 9. The CDR3 consists of 15 residues. The CDR3 sequence is CASSLTDREGSPLHF. CDR3 DNA: TGTGCCAGTAGTCTCACGGACAGGGAGGGTTCACCCCTCCACTTT.

The gene calls are TRBV7-2 and TRBJ1-3, with 7 nucleotides matching TRBD1. Losses at the gene ends were 8 bases for V and 3 bases for J; bases not matched to a gene: 16. CDR3 length: 17 residues. Germline V lookup: CDR1 SGHTA, CDR2 FQGNSA. CDR3 amino acids: CASSPRTGGEDGNTIYF. The CDR3 DNA is TGTGCCAGCTCACCACGGACAGGTGGAGAAGATGGAAACACCATATATTTT.

About this clonotype itself: The conserved closing phenylalanine or tryptophan is absent in this CDR3, likely reflecting a read error. The DNA is left out, because the CDR3 cannot be placed on it with certainty; the CDR3 is given as TCRdb lists it. The J gene is TRBJ2-5, the V gene TRBV12-3 or TRBV12-4; the listed D gene, TRBD1, was not tested against the DNA. Inclusive of both ends, the CDR3 amounts to 9 amino acids. CDR3 sequence reads: CASSLSDWT.

DNA of the CDR3: TGTGCCAGCAGCTTCCCAGGACCCTACGAGCAGTACGTC. Protein product: CASSFPGPYEQYV. This chain connects TRBV7-9 to TRBJ2-7; D not resolved. Germline V gives CDR1 SEHNR, CDR2 FQNEAQ (reference sequence). The CDR3 covers 13 residues. Trimming pared 3 bases from V and 2 bases from J, leaving 8 bases between.

This chain uses TRBV28 with TRBJ1-4; D is unclear. V dropped 2 bases and J dropped 4 bases, with 11 bases sitting between them. CDR3 length: 15 residues. Germline loops: CDR1 MDHEN, CDR2 SYDVKM. CDR3: CASSLRAGDNEKLFF. In nucleotides, the CDR3 is TGTGCCAGCAGTTTAAGGGCAGGAGATAATGAAAAACTGTTTTTT.

The chain combines TRBV6-2 or TRBV6-3 with TRBJ1-1, with 7 bases lining up with TRBD1. Unmatched junction bases numbered 5, after V lost 4 bases and J lost 3 bases. CDR1 is MNHEY and CDR2 is SVGEGT in the germline V gene. There are 14 residues in the CDR3. CDR3 bases: TGTGCCAGCAGTTTCACCAGGGGGGACACTGAAGCTTTCTTT. This codes for CASSFTRGDTEAFF.

The chain uses TRBV12-3 or TRBV12-4 and TRBJ1-4; D ambiguous. Trimming took off 5 bases at V and 6 bases at J, with 13 bases between the two ends. The CDR3 has 14 residues. CDR3 loop: CASSAQRWDEKLFF. The CDR3 DNA sequence: TGTGCCAGCAGTGCACAGAGGTGGGATGAAAAACTGTTTTTT.

This clonotype was picked up one time. This CDR3 fails to terminate in the conserved phenylalanine or tryptophan, so it likely reflects a read error. The V and J genes are TRBV15 and TRBJ1-5; perhaps TRBD1 as D (6 bases). This CDR3 is built from 14 residues. CDR1 and CDR2 from the germline V gene are LNHNV and YYDKDF (reference sequence). The V and J ends lost 10 bases and 2 bases respectively, with 15 bases between them. This CDR3 is CASNQQGGNQPQHL. CDR3 coding DNA: TGTGCCAGCAACCAACAGGGCGGCAATCAGCCCCAGCATCTT.

V gene TRBV20-1 combines with J gene TRBJ1-6, with 7 nucleotides matching TRBD1. The CDR3 covers 14 residues. Trimming at V came to 3 bases and at J to 4 bases, leaving 3 bases not matched to a gene. CDR1 and CDR2 from the germline V gene are DFQATT and SNEGSKA (reference sequence). The CDR3 loop is CSASKGQYNSPLHF. CDR3 bases: TGCAGTGCTAGTAAGGGACAGTATAATTCACCCCTCCACTTT.

In its sample, this clonotype was seen a few times. The rearrangement uses TRBV29-1 and TRBJ2-3, with TRBD2 matching 11 bases. Germline trimming cut 7 bases from V and 1 base from J; bases unmatched to any gene: 1. The CDR3 runs to 13 residues. CDR1 is SQVTM and CDR2 is ANQGSEA in the germline V gene. CDR3 bases: TGCAGCGAGACTAGCGGGGGCACAGATACGCAGTATTTT. This encodes CSETSGGTDTQYF.

This clonotype was detected once. V gene TRBV20-1 combines with J gene TRBJ2-5; possibly TRBD2 for D (5 bases). This CDR3 spans 11 amino acids. With 6 bases removed from V and 5 bases from J, the gap between germline ends came to 10 bases. The germline V gene encodes CDR1 DFQATT and CDR2 SNEGSKA (reference sequence). This CDR3 is CSALKRETQYF. CDR3 DNA sequence: TGCAGTGCCCTGAAGCGGGAGACCCAGTACTTC.

The CDR3 sequence: CASSISGTGDTQYF. In DNA, the CDR3 is TGTGCCAGTAGTATCTCCGGGACAGGGGATACGCAGTATTTT. The V gene is TRBV19, the J gene TRBJ2-3; 9 nucleotides match TRBD1. Trimming took 3 bases from V and 6 from J; bases not matched to a gene: 4. The CDR3 sequence is 14 residues long. Germline-derived CDR1 and CDR2 are LNHDA and SQIVND (reference sequence).

The CDR3 DNA is TGTGCCAGCAGCTTAGACCGCTCTAGCGGGGGCTTGGACGAGCAGTACGTC. It yields the protein CASSLDRSSGGLDEQYV. The chain couples TRBV7-2 to TRBJ2-7; TRBD2 aligns across 10 bases. V shed 1 base and J 5 bases; nucleotides not matched to a gene: 11. The germline gives CDR1 SGHTA, CDR2 FQGNSA. The CDR3 length is 17 residues.

The chain has TRBV29-1 and TRBJ2-5; 12 bases are a match to TRBD2. The CDR3 length is 14 residues. From germline, CDR1 is SQVTM and CDR2 ANQGSEA. The V segment lost 4 bases and the J segment 6 bases; nucleotides outside the gene matches: 6. The CDR3 DNA sequence: TGCAGCGTTGTTCTACTAGCGGGAGGAAAGACCCAGTACTTC. Amino acid sequence: CSVVLLAGGKTQYF.

This clonotype was recorded at least ten times. CDR3 protein: CASSQAWTGGSGNTIYF. Here the CDR3 DNA reads TGCGCCAGCAGCCAAGCCTGGACAGGGGGCTCTGGAAACACCATATATTTT. V usage is TRBV4-1 and J usage is TRBJ1-3; 10 bases line up with TRBD1. The CDR3 covers 17 residues. Germline V gives CDR1 MGHRA, CDR2 YSYEKL. V lost 1 base and J lost 0; bases outside the gene matches: 3.

This clonotype was observed many times. The chain combines TRBV6-5 with TRBJ1-1; D is unclear. This CDR3 contains 14 residues. V shed 6 bases and J shed 0 bases, with 11 bases lying between them. CDR1 is MNHEY, CDR2 SVGAGI, per germline. The CDR3, as DNA: TGTGCCAGCAGCCCCCAGACGGTGAACACTGAAGCTTTCTTT. Translating gives CASSPQTVNTEAFF.

The chain couples TRBV4-2 to TRBJ1-6, with 10 bases that match TRBD1. The CDR3 totals 16 residues. CDR1 and CDR2 (germline): LGHNA, YNFKEQ. With 5 bases clipped from V and 8 bases from J, the junction kept 9 bases outside the gene matches. CDR3 sequence: CASSYDAGTGDSPLHF. Written as DNA, the CDR3 is TGTGCCAGCAGCTACGACGCCGGGACAGGGGATTCACCCCTCCACTTT.

The CDR3 DNA reads TGTGCCAGTAGGAGGGCCAGGGAGGAAAAACTGTTTTTT. Encoded protein: CASRRAREEKLFF. This rearrangement joins TRBV19 to TRBJ1-4; D may be TRBD1 (5 bases). V was cut by 6 bases and J by 8 bases, with 13 bases left in between. This CDR3 region has 13 residues. From germline, CDR1 is LNHDA and CDR2 SQIVND (reference sequence). Together with reference TRBV19 and TRBJ1-4, the CDR3 gives the full variable domain: DGGITQSPKYLFRKEGQNVTLSCEQNLNHDAMYWYRQDPGQGLRLIYYSQIVNDFQKGDIAEGYSVSREKKESFPLTVTSAQKNPTAFYLCASRRAREEKLFFGSGTQLSVL.

This clonotype was recorded many times. The V call is TRBV9, the J call TRBJ2-1; 10 bases map to TRBD1. CDR1 is SGDLS and CDR2 is YYNGEE in the germline V gene. The CDR3 has 14 residues. Trimming cost V 0 bases and J 9 bases; bases outside gene matches: 3. CDR3 region: CASSVGQGAGEQFF. In nucleotides, the CDR3 is TGTGCCAGCAGCGTAGGACAGGGGGCGGGTGAGCAGTTCTTC.

This clonotype was seen a handful of times. The chain uses TRBV5-1 and TRBJ2-1, with 9 positions matching TRBD2. The CDR3 runs to 16 residues. V lost 4 bases, J lost 2 bases, and 7 bases stayed unmatched. Germline V gene lookup returns CDR1 SGHRS and CDR2 YFSETQ. The CDR3 region has the DNA TGCGCCAGCAGCCCGTGGACTAGCGAGGCCTACAATGAGCAGTTCTTC. Amino acids: CASSPWTSEAYNEQFF.

This clonotype was counted between two and nine times. V gene TRBV25-1 combines with J gene TRBJ2-7; 10 bases map to TRBD1. V lost 4 bases, J lost 0 bases, and 3 bases stayed unmatched. CDR1 MGHDK and CDR2 SYGVNS come from the germline V gene. The CDR3 sequence is 15 residues long. The CDR3 loop is CASSAGTGVSYEQYF. The CDR3 nucleotides are TGTGCCAGCAGTGCCGGGACAGGGGTCTCCTACGAGCAGTACTTC.

This rearrangement joins TRBV5-6 to TRBJ2-7, with 8 bases identical to TRBD2. Per germline, CDR1 SGHDT and CDR2 YYEEEE. Unmatched junction bases numbered 10, after V lost 5 bases and J lost 3 bases. The CDR3 contains 15 residues. CDR3 in DNA: TGTGCCAGCAGGAAACGGGGCAGCGGGAGCTACGAGCAGTACTTC. Residues: CASRKRGSGSYEQYF. Variable domain in full (rest from reference TRBV5-6 and TRBJ2-7): DAGVTQSPTHLIKTRGQQVTLRCSPKSGHDTVSWYQQALGQGPQFIFQYYEEEERQRGNFPDRFSGHQFPNYSSELNVNALLLGDSALYLCASRKRGSGSYEQYFGPGTRLTVT.

In this sample, this clonotype turned up many times. One base away lies a much larger clone, so this may be a sequencing read error. This sequence joins TRBV25-1 and TRBJ2-1, with TRBD1 matching over 9 bases. This CDR3 has 17 amino acids. Germline V lookup: CDR1 MGHDK, CDR2 SYGVNS. In DNA, the CDR3 is TGTGCCAGCGGTGAATGGCCGGGACAGGGATCGTACAATGAGCAGTTCTTC. It translates to CASGEWPGQGSYNEQFF. The full variable domain, rest sourced from reference TRBV25-1 and TRBJ2-1, is EADIYQTPRYLVIGTGKKITLECSQTMGHDKMYWYQQDPGMELHLIHYSYGVNSTEKGDLSSESTVSRIRTEHFPLTLESARPSHTSQYLCASGEWPGQGSYNEQFFGPGTRLTVL.

V is TRBV4-1 and J is TRBJ2-1, with D perhaps matching TRBD1 (6 bases). The CDR3 loop spans 12 amino acids. Germline V gene sequence: CDR1 MGHRA, CDR2 YSYEKL. The V and J ends lost 4 bases and 8 bases respectively, with 9 bases between them. CDR3 sequence: CASSLGADEQFF. For the CDR3, the DNA is TGCGCCAGCAGCCTGGGGGCGGATGAGCAGTTCTTC.